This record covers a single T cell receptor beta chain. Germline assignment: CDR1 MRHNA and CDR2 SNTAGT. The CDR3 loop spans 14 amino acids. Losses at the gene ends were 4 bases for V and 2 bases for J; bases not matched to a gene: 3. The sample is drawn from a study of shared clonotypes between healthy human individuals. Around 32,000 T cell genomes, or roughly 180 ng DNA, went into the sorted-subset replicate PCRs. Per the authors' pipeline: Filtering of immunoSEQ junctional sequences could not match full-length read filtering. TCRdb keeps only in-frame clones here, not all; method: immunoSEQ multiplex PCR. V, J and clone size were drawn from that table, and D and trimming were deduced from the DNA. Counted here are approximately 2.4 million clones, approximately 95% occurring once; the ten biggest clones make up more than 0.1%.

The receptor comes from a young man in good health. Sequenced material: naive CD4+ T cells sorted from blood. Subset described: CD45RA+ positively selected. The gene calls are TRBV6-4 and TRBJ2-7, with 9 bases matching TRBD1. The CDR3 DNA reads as TGTGCCAGCAGTGTGGACAGGGGACCCTACGAGCAGTACTTC. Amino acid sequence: CASSVDRGPYEQYF.